The clone carrying this T cell receptor beta chain was seen ten or more times. Its target is unknown. As every portion of the isolated RNA was reverse transcribed, the sequencing read expressed TCRB transcripts. Sequencing was performed with immunoSEQ multiplex PCR; in TCRdb, only in-frame clones are kept and a portion is missing. The table lists 150,000 to 200,000 clones, around an eighth of them singletons. The data derive from a study of beta chain features in type 1 diabetes. Study conclusions and caveats: Moderate but significant shortening of TCRB CDR3s was recorded in all four CD4+ subsets from Type 1 diabetes patients.

The CDR3 loop spans 11 amino acids. CDR1 is DFQATT and CDR2 is SNEGSKA in the germline V gene (reference sequence). Trimming stripped 3 bases from V and 8 bases from J, with 10 bases between. This clonotype originated in a woman between 18 and 29 years old in good health. The V gene is TRBV20-1, the J gene TRBJ1-1; no firm D call. The specimen was central memory CD4+ T cells from blood. CDR3 DNA sequence: TGCAGTGCTAGGGAAAACTACGAAGCTTTCTTT. Its protein is CSARENYEAFF.